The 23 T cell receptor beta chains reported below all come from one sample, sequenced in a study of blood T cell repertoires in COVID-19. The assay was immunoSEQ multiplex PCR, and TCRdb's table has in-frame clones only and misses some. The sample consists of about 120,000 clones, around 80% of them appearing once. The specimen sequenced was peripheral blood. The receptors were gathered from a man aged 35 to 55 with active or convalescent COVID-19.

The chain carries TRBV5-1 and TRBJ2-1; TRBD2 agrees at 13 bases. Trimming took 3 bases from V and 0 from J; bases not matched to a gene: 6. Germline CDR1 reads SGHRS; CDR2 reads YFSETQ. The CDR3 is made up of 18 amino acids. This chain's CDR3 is CASSSRLAGGSSYNEQFF. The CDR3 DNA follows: TGCGCCAGCAGCTCCCGACTAGCGGGGGGTAGCTCCTACAATGAGCAGTTCTTC. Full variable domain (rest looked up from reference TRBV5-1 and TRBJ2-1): KAGVTQTPRYLIKTRGQQVTLSCSPISGHRSVSWYQQTPGQGLQFLFEYFSETQRNKGNFPGRFSGRQFSNSRSEMNVSTLELGDSALYLCASSSRLAGGSSYNEQFFGPGTRLTVL.

CDR3 sequence: CSVDPSGVYNEQFF. The CDR3 DNA sequence: TGCAGCGTTGATCCTAGCGGGGTGTACAATGAGCAGTTCTTC. The V and J genes are TRBV29-1 and TRBJ2-1, with TRBD2 identical over 9 bases. CDR3 length equals 14 residues. Germline-derived CDR1 and CDR2 are SQVTM and ANQGSEA. V gave up 3 bases and J gave up 4 bases; unmatched junction bases: 4.

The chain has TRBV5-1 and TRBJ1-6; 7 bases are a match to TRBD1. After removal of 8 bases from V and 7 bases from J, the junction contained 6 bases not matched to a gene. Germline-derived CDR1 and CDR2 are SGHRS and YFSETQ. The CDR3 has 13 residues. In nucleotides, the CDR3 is TGCGCCAGGACCGAAGGGGGCAATTCACCCCTCCACTTT. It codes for CARTEGGNSPLHF.

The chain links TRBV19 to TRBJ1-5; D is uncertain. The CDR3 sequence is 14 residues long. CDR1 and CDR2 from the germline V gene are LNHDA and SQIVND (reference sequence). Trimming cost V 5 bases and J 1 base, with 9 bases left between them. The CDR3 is CASSSALSNQPQHF. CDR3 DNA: TGTGCCAGTAGTTCCGCGCTAAGCAATCAGCCCCAGCATTTT.

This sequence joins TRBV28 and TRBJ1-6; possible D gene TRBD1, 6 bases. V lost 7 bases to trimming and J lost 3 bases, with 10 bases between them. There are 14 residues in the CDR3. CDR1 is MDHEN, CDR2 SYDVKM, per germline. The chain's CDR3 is CASNGQSYNSPLHF. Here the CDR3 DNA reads TGTGCCAGCAACGGACAGAGCTATAATTCACCCCTCCACTTT.

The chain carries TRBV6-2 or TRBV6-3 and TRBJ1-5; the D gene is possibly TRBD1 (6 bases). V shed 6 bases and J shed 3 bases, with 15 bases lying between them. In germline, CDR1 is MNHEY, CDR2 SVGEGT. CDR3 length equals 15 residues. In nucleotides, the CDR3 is TGTGCCAGCAGCCAATTACAGGGATACAATCAGCCCCAGCATTTT. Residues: CASSQLQGYNQPQHF.

CDR3 protein: CASKGTGATEAFF. The CDR3 DNA reads as TGTGCCAGCAAAGGGACAGGGGCCACTGAAGCTTTCTTT. The chain recombines TRBV2 with TRBJ1-1; 10 bases line up with TRBD1. Germline V gives CDR1 SNHLY, CDR2 FYNNEI. After removal of 7 bases from V and 4 bases from J, the junction contained 3 bases not matched to a gene. This CDR3 comprises 13 residues.

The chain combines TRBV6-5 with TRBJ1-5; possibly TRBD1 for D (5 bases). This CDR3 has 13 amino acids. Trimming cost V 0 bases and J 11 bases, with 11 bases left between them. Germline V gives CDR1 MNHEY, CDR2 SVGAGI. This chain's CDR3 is CASSYSQKGSQHF. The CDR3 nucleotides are TGTGCCAGCAGTTACTCACAGAAGGGGTCCCAGCATTTT.

The CDR3 nucleotides read TGTGCCAGCAGCGTAGCTACGTCAGGGCTTAGCCAAGAGACCCAGTACTTC. Encoded protein: CASSVATSGLSQETQYF. The chain employs TRBV9 and TRBJ2-5, with D possibly being TRBD1 (5 bases). The germline gives CDR1 SGDLS, CDR2 YYNGEE. Trimming took off 0 bases at V and 1 base at J, with 16 bases between the two ends. This CDR3 region has 17 residues. Variable domain in full (rest from reference TRBV9 and TRBJ2-5): DSGVTQTPKHLITATGQRVTLRCSPRSGDLSVYWYQQSLDQGLQFLIQYYNGEERAKGNILERFSAQQFPDLHSELNLSSLELGDSALYFCASSVATSGLSQETQYFGPGTRLLVL.

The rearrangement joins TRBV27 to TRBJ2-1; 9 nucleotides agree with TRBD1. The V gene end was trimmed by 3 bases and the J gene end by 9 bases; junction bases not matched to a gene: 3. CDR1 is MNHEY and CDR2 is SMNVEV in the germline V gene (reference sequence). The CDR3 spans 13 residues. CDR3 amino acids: CASSLGQGFEQFF. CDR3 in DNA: TGTGCCAGCAGTTTGGGACAGGGTTTTGAGCAGTTCTTC.

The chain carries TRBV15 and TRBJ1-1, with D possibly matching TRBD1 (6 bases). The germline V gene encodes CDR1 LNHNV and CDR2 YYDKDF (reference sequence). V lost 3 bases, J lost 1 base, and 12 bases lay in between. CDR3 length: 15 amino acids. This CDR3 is CATSSKGQRNTEAFF. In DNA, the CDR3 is TGTGCCACCAGCAGCAAGGGACAACGGAACACTGAAGCTTTCTTT.

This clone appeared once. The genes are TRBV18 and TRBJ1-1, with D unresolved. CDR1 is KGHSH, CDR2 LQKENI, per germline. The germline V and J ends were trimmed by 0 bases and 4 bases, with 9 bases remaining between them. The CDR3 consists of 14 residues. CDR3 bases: TGTGCCAGCTCACCACCGCCAACGGTCACTGAAGCTTTCTTT. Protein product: CASSPPPTVTEAFF.

CDR3 sequence reads: CASSHRKAGGSYNEQFF. CDR3 nucleotide sequence: TGTGCCAGCAGCCATCGGAAAGCGGGAGGCTCCTACAATGAGCAGTTCTTC. This chain links TRBV14 with TRBJ2-1, with TRBD2 identical over 9 bases. V shed 3 bases, J shed 0 bases, and the junction held 6 bases outside the gene matches. The CDR3 runs 17 residues. The germline gives CDR1 SGHDN, CDR2 FVKESK. The full variable domain, completed using reference TRBV14 and TRBJ2-1, is EAGVTQFPSHSVIEKGQTVTLRCDPISGHDNLYWYRRVMGKEIKFLLHFVKESKQDESGMPNNRFLAERTGGTYSTLKVQPAELEDSGVYFCASSHRKAGGSYNEQFFGPGTRLTVL.

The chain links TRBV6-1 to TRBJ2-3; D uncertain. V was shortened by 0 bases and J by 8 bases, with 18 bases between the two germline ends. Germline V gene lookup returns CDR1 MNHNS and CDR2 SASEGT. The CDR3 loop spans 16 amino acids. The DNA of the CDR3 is TGTGCCAGCAGTGAAGCGTCGACGGTCAGGCAGGTTACGCAGTATTTT. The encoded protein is CASSEASTVRQVTQYF.

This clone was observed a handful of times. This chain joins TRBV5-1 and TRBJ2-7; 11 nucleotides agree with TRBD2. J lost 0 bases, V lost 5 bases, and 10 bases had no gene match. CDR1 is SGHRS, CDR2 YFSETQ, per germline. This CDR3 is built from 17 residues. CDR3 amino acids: CASSPGLAETNSYEQYF. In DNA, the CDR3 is TGCGCCAGCAGTCCGGGACTAGCGGAAACGAACTCCTACGAGCAGTACTTC. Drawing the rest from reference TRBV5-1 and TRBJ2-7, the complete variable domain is KAGVTQTPRYLIKTRGQQVTLSCSPISGHRSVSWYQQTPGQGLQFLFEYFSETQRNKGNFPGRFSGRQFSNSRSEMNVSTLELGDSALYLCASSPGLAETNSYEQYFGPGTRLTVT.

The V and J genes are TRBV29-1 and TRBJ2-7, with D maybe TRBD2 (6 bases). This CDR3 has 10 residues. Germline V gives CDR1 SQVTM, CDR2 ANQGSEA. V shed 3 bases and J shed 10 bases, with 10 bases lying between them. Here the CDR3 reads CSVDGGIQYF. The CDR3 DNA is TGCAGCGTTGACGGGGGTATCCAGTACTTC.

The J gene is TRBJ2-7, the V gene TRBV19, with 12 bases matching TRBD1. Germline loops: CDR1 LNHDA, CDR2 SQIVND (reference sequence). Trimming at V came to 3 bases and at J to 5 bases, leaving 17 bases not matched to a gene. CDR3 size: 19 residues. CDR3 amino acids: CASSIRKGRGQGAGHEQYF. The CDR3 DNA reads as TGTGCCAGTAGTATTCGCAAGGGAAGGGGACAGGGGGCTGGCCACGAGCAGTACTTC.

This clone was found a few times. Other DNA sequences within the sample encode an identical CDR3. Here the CDR3 reads CASSTNRGDYGYTF. The DNA for the CDR3 is TGTGCCAGTAGTACAAACAGGGGTGACTATGGCTACACCTTC. V usage is TRBV19 and J usage is TRBJ1-2; TRBD1 matches 7 bases. V shed 4 bases, J shed 3 bases, and the junction held 5 bases outside the gene matches. The CDR3 spans 14 residues. Per the germline V gene, CDR1 is LNHDA and CDR2 is SQIVND (reference sequence).

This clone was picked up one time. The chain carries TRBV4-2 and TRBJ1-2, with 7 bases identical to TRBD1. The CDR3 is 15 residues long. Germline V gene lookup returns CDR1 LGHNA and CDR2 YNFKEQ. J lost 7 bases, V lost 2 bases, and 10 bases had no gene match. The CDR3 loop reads CASSQLDRTGAGYTF. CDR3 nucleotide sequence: TGTGCCAGCAGCCAATTGGACAGGACAGGTGCTGGCTACACCTTC.

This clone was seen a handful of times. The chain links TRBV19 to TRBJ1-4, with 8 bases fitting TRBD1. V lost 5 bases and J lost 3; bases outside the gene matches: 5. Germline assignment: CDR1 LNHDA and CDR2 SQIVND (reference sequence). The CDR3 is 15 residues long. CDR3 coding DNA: TGTGCCAGTAGTGGACAGGGTACGGCTAATGAAAAACTGTTTTTT. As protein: CASSGQGTANEKLFF.

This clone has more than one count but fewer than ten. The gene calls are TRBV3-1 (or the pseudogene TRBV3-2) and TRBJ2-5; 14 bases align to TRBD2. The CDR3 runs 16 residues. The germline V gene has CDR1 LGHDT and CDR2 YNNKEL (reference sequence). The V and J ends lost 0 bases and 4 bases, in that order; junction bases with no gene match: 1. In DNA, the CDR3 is TGTGCCAGCAGCCAAGAAGGGACTAGCGGGGGAGAGACCCAGTACTTC. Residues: CASSQEGTSGGETQYF.

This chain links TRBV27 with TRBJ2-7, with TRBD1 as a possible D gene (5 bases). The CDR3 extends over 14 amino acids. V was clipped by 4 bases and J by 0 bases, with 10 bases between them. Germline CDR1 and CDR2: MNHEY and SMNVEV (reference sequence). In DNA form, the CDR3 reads TGTGCCAGCAGTTATCAGGGTTCCTCCTACGAGCAGTACTTC. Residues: CASSYQGSSYEQYF.

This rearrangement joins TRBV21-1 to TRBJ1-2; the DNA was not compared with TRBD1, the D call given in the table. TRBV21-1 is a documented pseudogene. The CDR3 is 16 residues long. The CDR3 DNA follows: TGTGCCAGCAGCTTCCGACTGACAGGAAGAAACTATGGCTACACCTTC. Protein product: CASSFRLTGRNYGYTF.